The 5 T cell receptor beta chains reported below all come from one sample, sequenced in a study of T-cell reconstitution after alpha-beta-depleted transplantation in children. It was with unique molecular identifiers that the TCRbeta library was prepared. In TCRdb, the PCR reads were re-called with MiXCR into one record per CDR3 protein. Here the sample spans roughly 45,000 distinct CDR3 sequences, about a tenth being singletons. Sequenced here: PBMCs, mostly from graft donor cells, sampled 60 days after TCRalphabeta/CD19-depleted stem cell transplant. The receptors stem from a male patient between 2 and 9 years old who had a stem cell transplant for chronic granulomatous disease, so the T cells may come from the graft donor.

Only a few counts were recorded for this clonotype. The CDR3 loop is CASSFGLRETQYF. In DNA, the CDR3 is TGTGCCAGCAGCTTTGGGTTGCGGGAGACCCAGTACTTC. The rearrangement uses TRBV7-9 and TRBJ2-5; D gene unclear. This CDR3 has 13 amino acids. The ends were cut back, 3 bases at V and 5 bases at J, with 10 bases in the middle. CDR1 SEHNR and CDR2 FQNEAQ come from the germline V gene (reference sequence).

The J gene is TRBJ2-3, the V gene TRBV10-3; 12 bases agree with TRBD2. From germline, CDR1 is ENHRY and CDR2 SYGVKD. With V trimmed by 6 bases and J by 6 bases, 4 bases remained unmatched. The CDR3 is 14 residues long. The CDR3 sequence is CAIRTSGGGDTQYF. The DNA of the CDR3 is TGTGCCATCAGGACTAGCGGGGGTGGGGATACGCAGTATTTT.

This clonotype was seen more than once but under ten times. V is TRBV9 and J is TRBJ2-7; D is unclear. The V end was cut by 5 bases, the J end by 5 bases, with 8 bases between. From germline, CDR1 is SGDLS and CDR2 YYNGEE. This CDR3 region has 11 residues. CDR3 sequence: CASSVGHEQYF. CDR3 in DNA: TGTGCCAGCAGTGTGGGCCACGAGCAGTACTTC. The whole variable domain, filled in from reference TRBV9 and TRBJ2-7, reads DSGVTQTPKHLITATGQRVTLRCSPRSGDLSVYWYQQSLDQGLQFLIQYYNGEERAKGNILERFSAQQFPDLHSELNLSSLELGDSALYFCASSVGHEQYFGPGTRLTVT.

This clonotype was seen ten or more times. Here the CDR3 reads CASKLTGWPQETQYF. The CDR3 nucleotides read TGTGCCAGCAAACTGACTGGGTGGCCCCAAGAGACCCAGTACTTC. This sequence joins TRBV7-2 and TRBJ2-5; D uncertain. CDR3 length: 15 residues. Germline V gene lookup returns CDR1 SGHTA and CDR2 FQGNSA. The V and J ends lost 7 bases and 1 base respectively, with 16 bases between them.

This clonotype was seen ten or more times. CDR3 bases: TGTGCCAGCAGCTCAGGGCTCCTTAACAATCAGCCCCAGCATTTT. This gives the protein CASSSGLLNNQPQHF. The rearrangement joins TRBV11-2 to TRBJ1-5; perhaps TRBD1 as D (5 bases). V was clipped by 4 bases and J by 3 bases, with 13 bases between them. Germline V gene sequence: CDR1 SGHAT, CDR2 FQNNGV. This CDR3 contains 15 residues. Filled out from reference TRBV11-2 and TRBJ1-5, the complete variable domain reads EAGVAQSPRYKIIEKRQSVAFWCNPISGHATLYWYQQILGQGPKLLIQFQNNGVVDDSQLPKDRFSAERLKGVDSTLKIQPAKLEDSAVYLCASSSGLLNNQPQHFGDGTRLSIL.